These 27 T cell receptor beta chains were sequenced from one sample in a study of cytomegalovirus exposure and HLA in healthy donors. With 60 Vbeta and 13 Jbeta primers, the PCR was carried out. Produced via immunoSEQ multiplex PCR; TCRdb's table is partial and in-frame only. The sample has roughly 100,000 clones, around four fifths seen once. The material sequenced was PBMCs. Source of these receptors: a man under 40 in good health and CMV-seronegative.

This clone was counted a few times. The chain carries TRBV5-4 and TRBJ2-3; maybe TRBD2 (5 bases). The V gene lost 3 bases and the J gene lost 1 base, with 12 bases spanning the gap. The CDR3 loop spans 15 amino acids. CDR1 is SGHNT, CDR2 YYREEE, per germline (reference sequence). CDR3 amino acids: CASSSREWGTDTQYF. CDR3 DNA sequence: TGTGCCAGCAGCTCGAGGGAATGGGGCACAGATACGCAGTATTTT.

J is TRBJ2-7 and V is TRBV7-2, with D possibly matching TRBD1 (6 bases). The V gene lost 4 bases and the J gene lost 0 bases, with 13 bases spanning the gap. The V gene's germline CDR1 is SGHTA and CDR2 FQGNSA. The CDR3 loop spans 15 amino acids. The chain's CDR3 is CASSYGQRSSYEQYF. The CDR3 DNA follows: TGTGCCAGCAGCTACGGACAGCGCTCCTCCTACGAGCAGTACTTC.

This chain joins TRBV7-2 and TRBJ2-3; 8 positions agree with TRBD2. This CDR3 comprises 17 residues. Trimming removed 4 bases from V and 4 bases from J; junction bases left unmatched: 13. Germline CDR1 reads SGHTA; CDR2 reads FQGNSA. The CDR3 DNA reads TGTGCCAGCAGCTATCCAGCGCGGGGGGTGATCTCAGATACGCAGTATTTT. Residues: CASSYPARGVISDTQYF.

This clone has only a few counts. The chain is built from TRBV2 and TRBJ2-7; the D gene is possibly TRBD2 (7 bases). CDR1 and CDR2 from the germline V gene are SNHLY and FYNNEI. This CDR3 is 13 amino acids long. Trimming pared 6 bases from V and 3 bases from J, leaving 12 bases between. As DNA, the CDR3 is TGTGCCAGCAGATACAGGGAGGGCTACGAGCAGTACTTC. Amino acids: CASRYREGYEQYF.

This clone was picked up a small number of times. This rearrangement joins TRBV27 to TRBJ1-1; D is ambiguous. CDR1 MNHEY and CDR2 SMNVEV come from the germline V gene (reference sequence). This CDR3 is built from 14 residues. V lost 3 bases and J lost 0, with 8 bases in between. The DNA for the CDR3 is TGTGCCAGCAGTTTGGACGGGATGAACACTGAAGCTTTCTTT. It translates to CASSLDGMNTEAFF.

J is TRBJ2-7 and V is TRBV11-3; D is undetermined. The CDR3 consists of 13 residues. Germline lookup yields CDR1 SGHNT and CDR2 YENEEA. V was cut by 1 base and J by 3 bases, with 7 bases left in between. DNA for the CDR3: TGTGCCAGCAGCTTAGCATCGGGCTACGAGCAGTACTTC. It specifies CASSLASGYEQYF.

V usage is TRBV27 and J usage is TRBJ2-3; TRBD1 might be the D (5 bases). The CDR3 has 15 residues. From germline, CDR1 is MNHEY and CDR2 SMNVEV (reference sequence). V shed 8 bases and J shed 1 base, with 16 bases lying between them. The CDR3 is CASGALAQRTDTQYF. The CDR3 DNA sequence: TGTGCCAGCGGGGCCTTGGCCCAACGCACAGATACGCAGTATTTT.

The CDR3 reads CASSSGGARDTQYF. As DNA, the CDR3 is TGCGCCAGCAGTAGCGGGGGGGCTAGGGATACGCAGTATTTT. This chain joins TRBV5-1 and TRBJ2-3, with 11 bases lining up with TRBD2. This CDR3 comprises 14 residues. The germline CDR1 and CDR2 sequences are SGHRS and YFSETQ. With V trimmed by 5 bases and J by 6 bases, 5 bases remained unmatched.

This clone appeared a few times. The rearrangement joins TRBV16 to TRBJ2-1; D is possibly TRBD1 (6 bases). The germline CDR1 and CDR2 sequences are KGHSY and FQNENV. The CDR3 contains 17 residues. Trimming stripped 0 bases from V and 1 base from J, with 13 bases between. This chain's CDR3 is CASSQSLWTESYNEQFF. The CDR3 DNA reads TGTGCCAGCAGCCAATCTCTCTGGACAGAGTCCTACAATGAGCAGTTCTTC.

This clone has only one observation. Written as DNA, the CDR3 is TGTGCCAGCTCACCGGGACAGGGGGCTTACGAGCAGTACTTC. Its protein is CASSPGQGAYEQYF. The chain recombines TRBV18 with TRBJ2-5; 12 bases match TRBD1. The J call may be mistaken, given a closer DNA end match to TRBJ2-7. The germline CDR1 and CDR2 sequences are KGHSH and LQKENI. This CDR3 spans 14 amino acids.

The CDR3, as DNA: TGCGCCAGCAGCCAATCGACCGCCCGGGCGGGCGATAGTGAAGCTTTCTTT. Translation: CASSQSTARAGDSEAFF. V gene TRBV4-1 combines with J gene TRBJ1-1; D remains ambiguous. V was shortened by 2 bases and J by 7 bases, with 23 bases between the two germline ends. The germline gives CDR1 MGHRA, CDR2 YSYEKL. This CDR3 is built from 17 residues.

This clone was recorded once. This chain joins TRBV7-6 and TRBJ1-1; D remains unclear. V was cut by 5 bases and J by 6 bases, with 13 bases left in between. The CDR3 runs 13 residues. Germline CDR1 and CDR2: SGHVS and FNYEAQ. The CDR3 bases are TGTGCCAGCAGCCTTACTGCGGGATCTGAAGCTTTCTTT. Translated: CASSLTAGSEAFF.

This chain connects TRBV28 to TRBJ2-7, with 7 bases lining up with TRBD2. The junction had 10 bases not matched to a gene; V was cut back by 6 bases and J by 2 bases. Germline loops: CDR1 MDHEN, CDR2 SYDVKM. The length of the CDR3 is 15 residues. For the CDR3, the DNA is TGTGCCAGCAGGGGAGGGGACCTCGTGGCCTACGAGCAGTACTTC. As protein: CASRGGDLVAYEQYF.

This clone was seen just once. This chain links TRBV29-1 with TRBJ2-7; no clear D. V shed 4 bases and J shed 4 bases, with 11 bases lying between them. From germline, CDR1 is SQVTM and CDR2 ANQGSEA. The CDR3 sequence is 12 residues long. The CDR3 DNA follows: TGCAGCGTTGTCCGGAGTCCTTACGAGCAGTACTTC. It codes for CSVVRSPYEQYF.

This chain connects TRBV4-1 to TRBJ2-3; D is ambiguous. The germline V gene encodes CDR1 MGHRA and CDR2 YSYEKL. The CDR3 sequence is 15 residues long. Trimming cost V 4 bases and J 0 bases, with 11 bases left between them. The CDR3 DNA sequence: TGCGCCAGCAGCCCGAGACTGGTTAGCACAGATACGCAGTATTTT. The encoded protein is CASSPRLVSTDTQYF.

The CDR3 nucleotides are TGCGCCAGCAGTGAGCGTTCGACAGGCTTCGGCGAGCAGTACTTC. Translated: CASSERSTGFGEQYF. V and J are TRBV10-1 and TRBJ2-5; D is perhaps TRBD1 (6 bases). The J call may be in error: the DNA end matches TRBJ2-7 better. The CDR3 is made up of 15 amino acids. From germline, CDR1 is WNHNN and CDR2 SYGVQD (reference sequence).

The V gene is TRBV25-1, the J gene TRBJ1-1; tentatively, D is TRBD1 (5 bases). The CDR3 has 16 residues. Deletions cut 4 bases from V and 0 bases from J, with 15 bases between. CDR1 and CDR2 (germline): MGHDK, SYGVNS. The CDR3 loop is CASSVLDSYMNTEAFF. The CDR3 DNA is TGTGCCAGCAGTGTTCTCGACAGCTACATGAACACTGAAGCTTTCTTT.

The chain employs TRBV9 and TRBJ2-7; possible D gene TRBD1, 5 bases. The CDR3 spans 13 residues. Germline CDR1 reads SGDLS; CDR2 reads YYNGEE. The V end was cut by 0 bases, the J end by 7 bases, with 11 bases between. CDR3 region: CASSVEGRVEQYF. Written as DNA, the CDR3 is TGTGCCAGCAGCGTAGAGGGCAGGGTGGAGCAGTACTTC.

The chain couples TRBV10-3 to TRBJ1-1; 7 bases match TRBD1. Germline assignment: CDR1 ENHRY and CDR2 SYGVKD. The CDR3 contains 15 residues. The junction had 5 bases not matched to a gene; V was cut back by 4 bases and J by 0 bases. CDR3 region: CAISGSQGVNTEAFF. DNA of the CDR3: TGTGCCATCAGTGGGTCCCAGGGGGTGAACACTGAAGCTTTCTTT.

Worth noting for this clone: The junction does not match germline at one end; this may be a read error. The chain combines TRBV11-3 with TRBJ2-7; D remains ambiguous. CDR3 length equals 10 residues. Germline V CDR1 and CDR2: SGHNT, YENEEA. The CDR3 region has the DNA TGTGCCCCGAAGCCGCGCGAGGAGTACTTC. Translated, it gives CAPKPREEYF.

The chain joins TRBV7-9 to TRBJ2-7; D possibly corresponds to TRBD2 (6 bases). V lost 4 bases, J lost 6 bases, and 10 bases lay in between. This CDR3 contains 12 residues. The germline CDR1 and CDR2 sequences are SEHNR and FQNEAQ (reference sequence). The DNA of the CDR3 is TGTGCCAGCAGCTACGGGACTCGCGAGCAGTACTTC. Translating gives CASSYGTREQYF.

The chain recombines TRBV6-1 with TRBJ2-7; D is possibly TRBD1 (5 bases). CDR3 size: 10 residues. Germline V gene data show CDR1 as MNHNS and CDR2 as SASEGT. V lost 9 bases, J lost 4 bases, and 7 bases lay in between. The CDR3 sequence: CASDSYEQYF. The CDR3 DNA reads TGTGCCAGTGACAGTTACGAGCAGTACTTC.

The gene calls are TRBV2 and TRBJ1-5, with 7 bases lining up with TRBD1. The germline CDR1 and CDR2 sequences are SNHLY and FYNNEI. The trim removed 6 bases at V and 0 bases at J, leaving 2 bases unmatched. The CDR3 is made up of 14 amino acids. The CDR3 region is CASRGDSSNQPQHF. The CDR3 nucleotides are TGTGCCAGCAGGGGGGACAGTAGCAATCAGCCCCAGCATTTT.

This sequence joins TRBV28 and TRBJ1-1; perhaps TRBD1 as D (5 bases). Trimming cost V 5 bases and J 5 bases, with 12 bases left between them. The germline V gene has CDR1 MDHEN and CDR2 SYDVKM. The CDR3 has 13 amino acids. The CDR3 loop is CASSQPGGTEAFF. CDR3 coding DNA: TGTGCCAGCAGTCAGCCGGGGGGGACTGAAGCTTTCTTT.

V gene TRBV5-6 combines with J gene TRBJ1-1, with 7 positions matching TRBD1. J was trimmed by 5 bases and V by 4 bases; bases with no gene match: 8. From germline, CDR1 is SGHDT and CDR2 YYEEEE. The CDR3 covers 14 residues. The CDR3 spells CASSPPYRGTEAFF. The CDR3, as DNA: TGTGCCAGCAGCCCGCCCTACAGGGGTACTGAAGCTTTCTTT.

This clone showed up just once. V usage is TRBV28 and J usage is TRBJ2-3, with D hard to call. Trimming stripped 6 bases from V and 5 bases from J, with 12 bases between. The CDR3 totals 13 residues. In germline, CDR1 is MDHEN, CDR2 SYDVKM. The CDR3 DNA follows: TGTGCCAGCAGACCAACAGCAGAAGATACGCAGTATTTT. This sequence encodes CASRPTAEDTQYF.

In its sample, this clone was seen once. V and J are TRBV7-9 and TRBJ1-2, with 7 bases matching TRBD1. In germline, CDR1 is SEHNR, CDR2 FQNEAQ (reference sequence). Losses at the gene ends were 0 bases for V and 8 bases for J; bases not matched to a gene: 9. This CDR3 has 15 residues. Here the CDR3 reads CASSLAPGGTGGYTF. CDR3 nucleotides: TGTGCCAGCAGCTTAGCGCCAGGGGGGACTGGGGGCTACACCTTC.